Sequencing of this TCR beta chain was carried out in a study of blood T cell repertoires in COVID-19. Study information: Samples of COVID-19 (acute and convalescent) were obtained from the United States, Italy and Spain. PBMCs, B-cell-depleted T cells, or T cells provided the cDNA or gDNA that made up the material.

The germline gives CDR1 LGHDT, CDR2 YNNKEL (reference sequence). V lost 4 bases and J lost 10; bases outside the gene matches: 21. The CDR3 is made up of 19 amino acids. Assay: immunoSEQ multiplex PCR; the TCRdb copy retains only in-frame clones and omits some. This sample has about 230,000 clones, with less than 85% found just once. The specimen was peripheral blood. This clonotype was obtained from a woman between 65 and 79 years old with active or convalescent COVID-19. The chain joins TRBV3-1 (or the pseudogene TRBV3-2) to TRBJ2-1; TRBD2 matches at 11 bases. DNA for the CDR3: TGTGCCAGCAGCCTCTCGACAGGCTCGGGACTAGCGGCTTCTAGGGAGCAGTTCTTC. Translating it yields CASSLSTGSGLAASREQFF.